The 12 T cell receptor beta chains below all came from one sample that was sequenced in a study of early T cells in non-severe SARS-CoV-2 infection. One entry per CDR3 protein results from TCRdb running MiXCR on the 5' RACE reads. This table holds about 44,000 distinct CDR3 sequences, roughly 23% found once. The source was whole blood, collected at baseline. The receptors derive from an adult who was a healthcare worker with PCR-confirmed SARS-CoV-2 infection or an uninfected control (not recorded which).

This clonotype has just a few counts. This sequence joins TRBV12-3 or TRBV12-4 and TRBJ2-5; D tentatively fits TRBD1 or TRBD2 (5 bases each). This CDR3 has 12 residues. The germline V and J ends were trimmed by 6 bases and 9 bases, with 14 bases remaining between them. In nucleotides, the CDR3 is TGTGCCAGCAGCCTTCCCTCGGGGCCCCAGTACTTC. Encoded protein: CASSLPSGPQYF.

Many counts were recorded for this clonotype. The chain is built from TRBV25-1 and TRBJ2-2, with D possibly TRBD2 on 7 matching bases. V was trimmed by 6 bases and J by 4 bases, leaving 9 bases between them. Germline loops: CDR1 MGHDK, CDR2 SYGVNS. This CDR3 is 13 amino acids long. CDR3 in DNA: TGTGCCAGCAGGAGGGGGGGCACCGGGGAGCTGTTTTTT. Protein sequence: CASRRGGTGELFF.

This clonotype has only a few counts. This chain connects TRBV20-1 to TRBJ1-5; TRBD1 matches 9 bases. The germline V gene encodes CDR1 DFQATT and CDR2 SNEGSKA (reference sequence). V shed 0 bases and J 0 bases; nucleotides not matched to a gene: 12. The CDR3 is 19 amino acids. The CDR3 nucleotides are TGCAGTGCTAGAGATTGGGGGCTACCGGGACAGGGTAGCAATCAGCCCCAGCATTTT. Its protein is CSARDWGLPGQGSNQPQHF.

This clonotype appeared a few times. This chain connects TRBV7-8 to TRBJ1-2, with D possibly TRBD1 on 6 matching bases. CDR1 is SGHVS, CDR2 FQNEAQ, per germline. V lost 5 bases, J lost 5 bases, and 15 bases lay in between. The CDR3 has 14 residues. DNA of the CDR3: TGTGCCAGCAGCCGCCGGGACACCGGTTATGGCTACACCTTC. It encodes CASSRRDTGYGYTF.

The V gene is TRBV19, the J gene TRBJ2-7; the D gene is possibly TRBD2 (7 bases). The CDR3 has 14 amino acids. Germline values: CDR1 LNHDA, CDR2 SQIVND (reference sequence). V was cut by 4 bases and J by 2 bases, with 12 bases left in between. CDR3 DNA sequence: TGTGCCAGTAGTAGCGGGGGCTACGCCTACGAGCAGTACTTC. It codes for CASSSGGYAYEQYF.

V and J are TRBV11-2 and TRBJ2-7; the D gene is possibly TRBD1 (5 bases). Germline loops: CDR1 SGHAT, CDR2 FQNNGV. This CDR3 comprises 14 residues. The V gene lost 2 bases and the J gene lost 2 bases, with 10 bases spanning the gap. In DNA form, the CDR3 reads TGTGCCAGCAGCTTACCAGACAGAGCCTACGAGCAGTACTTC. Translation: CASSLPDRAYEQYF.

The rearrangement joins TRBV29-1 to TRBJ1-1; TRBD1 matches 7 bases. Germline lookup yields CDR1 SQVTM and CDR2 ANQGSEA. The CDR3 is made up of 12 amino acids. After removal of 7 bases from V and 6 bases from J, the junction contained 8 bases not matched to a gene. The CDR3 sequence is CSGLDREAEAFF. CDR3 DNA: TGCAGCGGCTTAGACAGGGAGGCTGAAGCTTTCTTT.

The V and J genes are TRBV12-3 or TRBV12-4 and TRBJ1-6; D is ambiguous. The CDR3 totals 15 residues. V lost 3 bases and J 2 bases, leaving 8 bases between the germline ends. DNA for the CDR3: TGTGCCAGCAGTTTTGTAGGGACCTATAATTCACCCCTCCACTTT. This translates into CASSFVGTYNSPLHF.

The sample holds a few counts of this clonotype. The rearrangement links TRBV11-2 to TRBJ2-7, with D possibly being TRBD1 (6 bases). CDR1 and CDR2 from the germline V gene are SGHAT and FQNNGV. V shed 1 base and J shed 0 bases, with 13 bases lying between them. The CDR3 has 16 amino acids. CDR3 protein: CASSLGQGRISYEQYF. The CDR3 DNA is TGTGCCAGCAGCTTAGGGCAGGGGCGAATCTCCTACGAGCAGTACTTC.

There are a few counts of this clonotype. V gene TRBV30 combines with J gene TRBJ1-2; D not certain. V lost 5 bases and J lost 4, with 14 bases in between. Looked up from germline, CDR1 is GTSNPN and CDR2 is SVGIG (reference sequence). There are 13 residues in the CDR3. The DNA of the CDR3 is TGTGCCTGGTACCACTCCCCTAGCTATGGCTACACCTTC. The encoded protein is CAWYHSPSYGYTF.

CDR3 DNA sequence: TGTGCCAGCAGCCAACCCCCTAGCGCCCAAGAGACCCAGTACTTC. This sequence encodes CASSQPPSAQETQYF. The gene calls are TRBV7-8 and TRBJ2-5, with D perhaps matching TRBD2 (6 bases). The CDR3 length is 15 residues. The germline gives CDR1 SGHVS, CDR2 FQNEAQ. V lost 5 bases and J lost 1, with 14 bases in between. The whole variable domain, remainder taken from reference TRBV7-8 and TRBJ2-5, is GAGVSQSPRYKVAKRGQDVALRCDPISGHVSLFWYQQALGQGPEFLTYFQNEAQLDKSGLPSDRFFAERPEGSVSTLKIQRTQQEDSAVYLCASSQPPSAQETQYFGPGTRLLVL.

The chain combines TRBV18 with TRBJ1-6, with 10 bases aligning to TRBD1. Germline-derived CDR1 and CDR2 are KGHSH and LQKENI. The CDR3 sequence is 17 residues long. V trimming: 5 bases; J trimming: 11 bases; junction bases outside the gene matches: 15. This CDR3 is CASSAIGTGAEEAPLHF. The CDR3 DNA reads TGTGCCAGCTCAGCCATCGGGACAGGGGCCGAGGAGGCACCCCTCCACTTT.